The source of this TCR beta chain is a study of cytomegalovirus exposure and HLA in healthy donors. Study context: Findings of an earlier analysis included roughly 110 million unique TCR beta sequences from roughly 190 million T cells. Study-level findings and limits: Sequencing artifact likely explains a cluster of highly shared sequence variants. Later work found that TCR association rates differed between HLA loci; DRB1 had the most and HLA-C the fewest. According to the study, 150 to 200 TCR beta chains were cytomegalovirus-associated.

In regard to this clone: Its antigen remains unknown.

From germline, CDR1 is MGHRA and CDR2 YSYEKL. The CDR3 runs to 17 residues. With 2 bases removed from V and 0 bases from J, the gap between germline ends came to 14 bases. This PCR relied on a set of 60 Vbeta primers and 13 Jbeta primers. Libraries were prepared by immunoSEQ multiplex PCR; TCRdb keeps only in-frame clonotypes and omits some of them. The data show fewer than 120,000 clones, roughly 86% seen once. The receptor comes from a man aged 35 to 55 in good health and CMV-seronegative. The genes are TRBV4-1 and TRBJ1-3, with D possibly being TRBD1 (6 bases). Specimen: PBMCs. The CDR3 loop reads CASSQLPGQSSGNTIYF. The CDR3 coding sequence is TGCGCCAGCAGCCAACTGCCGGGACAATCCTCTGGAAACACCATATATTTT.